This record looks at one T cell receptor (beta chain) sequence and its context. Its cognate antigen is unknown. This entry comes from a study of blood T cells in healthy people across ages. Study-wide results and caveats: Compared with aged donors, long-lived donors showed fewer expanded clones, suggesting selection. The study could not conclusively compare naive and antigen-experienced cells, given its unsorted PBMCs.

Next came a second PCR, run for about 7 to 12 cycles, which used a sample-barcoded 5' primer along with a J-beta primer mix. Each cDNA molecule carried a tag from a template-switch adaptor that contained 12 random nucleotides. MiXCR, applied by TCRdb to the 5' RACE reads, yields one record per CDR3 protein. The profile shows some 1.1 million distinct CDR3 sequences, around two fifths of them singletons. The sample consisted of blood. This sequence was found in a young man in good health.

This CDR3 is CSGWTGGNTEAFF. The CDR3 DNA is TGCAGCGGATGGACAGGGGGGAACACTGAAGCTTTCTTT. The V call is TRBV29-1, the J call TRBJ1-1, with 10 bases aligning to TRBD1. This CDR3 spans 13 amino acids. CDR1 is SQVTM, CDR2 ANQGSEA, per germline. V shed 7 bases and J 1 base; nucleotides not matched to a gene: 3.